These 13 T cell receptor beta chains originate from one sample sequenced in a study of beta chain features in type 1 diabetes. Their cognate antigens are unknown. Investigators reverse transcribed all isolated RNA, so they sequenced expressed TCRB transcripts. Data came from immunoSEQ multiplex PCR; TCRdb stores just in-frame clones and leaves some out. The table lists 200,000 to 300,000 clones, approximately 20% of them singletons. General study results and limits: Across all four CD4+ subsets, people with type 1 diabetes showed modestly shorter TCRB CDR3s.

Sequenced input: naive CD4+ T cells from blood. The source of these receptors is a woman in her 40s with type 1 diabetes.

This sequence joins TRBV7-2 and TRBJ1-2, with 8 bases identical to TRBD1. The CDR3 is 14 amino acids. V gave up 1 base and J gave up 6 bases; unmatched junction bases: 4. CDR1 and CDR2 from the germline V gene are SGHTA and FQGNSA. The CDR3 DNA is TGTGCCAGCAGCTTAGGGGACAGGCTTCATGGCTACACCTTC. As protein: CASSLGDRLHGYTF.

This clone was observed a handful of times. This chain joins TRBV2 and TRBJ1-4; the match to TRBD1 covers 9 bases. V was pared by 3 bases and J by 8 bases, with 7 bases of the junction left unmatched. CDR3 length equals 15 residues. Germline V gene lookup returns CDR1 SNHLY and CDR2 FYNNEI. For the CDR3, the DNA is TGTGCCAGCAGTGATGTCGGACAGGGGTGGGAAAAACTGTTTTTT. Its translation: CASSDVGQGWEKLFF.

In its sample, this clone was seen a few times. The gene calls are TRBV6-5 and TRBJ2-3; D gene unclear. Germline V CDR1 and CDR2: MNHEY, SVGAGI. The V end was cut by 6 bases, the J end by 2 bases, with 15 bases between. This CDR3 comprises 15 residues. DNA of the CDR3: TGTGCCAGCAGCAACGAGGCGGATATCACAGATACGCAGTATTTT. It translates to CASSNEADITDTQYF.

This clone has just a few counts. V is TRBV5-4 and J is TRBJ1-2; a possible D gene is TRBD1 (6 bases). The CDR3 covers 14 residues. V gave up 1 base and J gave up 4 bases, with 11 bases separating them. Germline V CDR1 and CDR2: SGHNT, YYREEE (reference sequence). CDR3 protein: CASSLPRGGYGYTF. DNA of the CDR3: TGTGCCAGCAGCTTGCCTAGAGGGGGCTATGGCTACACCTTC.

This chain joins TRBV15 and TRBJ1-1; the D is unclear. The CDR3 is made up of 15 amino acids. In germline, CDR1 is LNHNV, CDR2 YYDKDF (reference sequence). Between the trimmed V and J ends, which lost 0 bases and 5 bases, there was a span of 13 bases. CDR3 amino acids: CATSRDGLGETEAFF. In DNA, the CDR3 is TGTGCCACCAGCAGAGATGGTCTCGGAGAAACTGAAGCTTTCTTT.

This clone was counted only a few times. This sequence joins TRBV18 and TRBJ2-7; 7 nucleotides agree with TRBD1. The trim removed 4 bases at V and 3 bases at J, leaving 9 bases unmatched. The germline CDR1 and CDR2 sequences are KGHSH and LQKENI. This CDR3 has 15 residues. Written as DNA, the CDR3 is TGTGCCAGCTCACTAGGACAGGTCGAAATCTACGAGCAGTACTTC. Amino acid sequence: CASSLGQVEIYEQYF.

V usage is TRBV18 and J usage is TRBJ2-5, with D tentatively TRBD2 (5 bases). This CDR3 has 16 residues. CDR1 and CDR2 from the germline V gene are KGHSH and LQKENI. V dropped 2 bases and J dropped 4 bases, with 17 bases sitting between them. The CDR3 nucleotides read TGTGCCAGCTCACCAAAACGGACGGACGGGATAGAGACCCAGTACTTC. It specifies CASSPKRTDGIETQYF.

The CDR3 region has the DNA TGCGCCAGCACCGGACTAGCGGGTTCCTACAATGAGCAGTTCTTC. It codes for CASTGLAGSYNEQFF. The V gene is TRBV5-1, the J gene TRBJ2-1; TRBD2 matches 11 bases. Per the germline V gene, CDR1 is SGHRS and CDR2 is YFSETQ. This CDR3 contains 15 residues. The trim removed 6 bases at V and 1 base at J, leaving 3 bases unmatched. The variable domain in full, with the rest retrieved from reference TRBV5-1 and TRBJ2-1, is KAGVTQTPRYLIKTRGQQVTLSCSPISGHRSVSWYQQTPGQGLQFLFEYFSETQRNKGNFPGRFSGRQFSNSRSEMNVSTLELGDSALYLCASTGLAGSYNEQFFGPGTRLTVL.

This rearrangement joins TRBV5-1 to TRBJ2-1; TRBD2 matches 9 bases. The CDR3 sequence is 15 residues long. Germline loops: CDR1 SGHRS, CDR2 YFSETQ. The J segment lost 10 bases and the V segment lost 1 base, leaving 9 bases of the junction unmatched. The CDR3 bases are TGCGCCAGCAGCTTGAGTCGCGGGAGGGTCGAGGAGCAGTTCTTC. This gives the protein CASSLSRGRVEEQFF.

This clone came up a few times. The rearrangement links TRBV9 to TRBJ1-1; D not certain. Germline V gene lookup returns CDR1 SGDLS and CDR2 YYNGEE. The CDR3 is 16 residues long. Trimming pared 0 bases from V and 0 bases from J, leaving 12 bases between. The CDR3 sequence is CASSVVEGPMNTEAFF. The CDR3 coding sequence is TGTGCCAGCAGCGTAGTTGAGGGTCCAATGAACACTGAAGCTTTCTTT.

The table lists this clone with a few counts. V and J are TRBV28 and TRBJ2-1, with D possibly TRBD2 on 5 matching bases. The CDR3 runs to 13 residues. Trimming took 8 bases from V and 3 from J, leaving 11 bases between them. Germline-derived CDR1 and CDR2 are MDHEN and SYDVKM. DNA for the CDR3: TGTGCCAGCGGAGGTCAGCGCTACAATGAGCAGTTCTTC. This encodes CASGGQRYNEQFF.

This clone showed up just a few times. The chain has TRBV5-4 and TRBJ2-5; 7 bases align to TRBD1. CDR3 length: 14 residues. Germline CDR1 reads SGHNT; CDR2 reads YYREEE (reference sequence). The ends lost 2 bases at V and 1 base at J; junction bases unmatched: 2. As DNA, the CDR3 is TGTGCCAGCAGCTTCGGACAGGCCCAAGAGACCCAGTACTTC. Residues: CASSFGQAQETQYF.

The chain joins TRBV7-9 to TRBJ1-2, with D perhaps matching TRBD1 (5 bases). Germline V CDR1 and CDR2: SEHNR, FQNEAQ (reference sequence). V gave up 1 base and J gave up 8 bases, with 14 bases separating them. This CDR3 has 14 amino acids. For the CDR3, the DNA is TGTGCCAGCAGCTTAGAAGGCGGGGCGGAAGGCTACACCTTC. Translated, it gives CASSLEGGAEGYTF.